This TCR beta chain was captured in a study of shared clonotypes between healthy human individuals (dated by TCRdb to the early 2020s). About the study as a whole: Three men and a couple of women, aged 18 to 49 years, made up the cohort. To estimate repertoire size and how much clonotype sharing occurs between individuals, the study deeply sequenced the blood TCR repertoires of several healthy adults. Different laboratories and diverse techniques were used to prepare libraries and sequence TCR repertoires, to increase sequencing depth and limit assay-specific biases. Between about 0.8 and 8.9 billion PBMCs per donor were obtained by leukapheresis. For each donor, CD4 naive and CD4 memory were each run on three plates, CD8 naive on two plates, and CD8 memory on one plate.

TCR CDR3 regions were amplified from genomic DNA by multiplex PCR using the deep immunoSEQ assay. For each cell subset, the extracted genomic DNA was distributed evenly across all wells of several immunoSEQ 96-well plates, and each plate served as one replicate. For sorted subsets, each replicate PCR was loaded with 200 ng genomic DNA, equivalent to 25,000 to 35,000 T cell genomes. Purified libraries were measured with a Qubit 3.0 fluorometer, size-checked on a Bioanalyzer 2100, and measured again with the KAPA Library Quantification kit. Every immunoSEQ 96-well plate was sequenced on a dedicated single-read 150-cycle Illumina NextSeq 550 flow cell. The original pipeline was this. Because the immunoSEQ output held only junctional sequences and lacked quality scores, the filtering could not match the filtering applied to full-length reads. Sequences were annotated with PyIR, a Python wrapper for IgBLAST v1.9, using IMGT germline references to assign V/J genes and CDR3. Reads were removed for weak V/J assignments (E-value above 1e-6), missing CDR3, stop codons, out-of-frame junctions, or ambiguous translated residues. V3J clonotypes were defined as sequences sharing the same inferred V gene, J gene, and CDR3 amino acid sequence. To compute the percentage overlap between repertoires, the number of shared unique clonotypes was divided by the size of the smaller repertoire. Richness of each repertoire was evaluated using RTK rarefaction, the Chao1 estimator, and Recon v2.1 estimates of unobserved clonotypes. Generation probabilities were computed with OLGA for all TCRbeta clonotypes obtained by the gDNA method from a handful of donors. Entries here come from immuneACCESS through TCRdb and include only in-frame sequences with V and J called. Some clones fail to appear in such tables; in the studies checked, an unresolved V gene covers under half of the shortfall, and the cause of the remainder is unknown. V, J and clone size derive from that table, while D and trimming were established from the DNA sequence. The sample table holds millions of clones, of which just over 90% were seen once. The ten largest clones represent around 0.4% of the sample.

On this clone itself: The antigen it binds to is not known. Base qualities are missing; no much larger clone stands one base away.

V drops 1 base and J drops 5 bases, leaving 6 bases in between. Including cysteine and phenylalanine, the CDR3 has 13 amino acids. Kept here is only the CDR3 DNA, which spans 39 bases and is read in frame from base 1. CDR1 and CDR2 are read off the germline V gene as SGHTA and FQGNSA. Points the paper makes about the study in general: Only blood was sampled, and tissue TCR repertoires likely differ from those in blood. Clonotypes shared by all four sorted-subset donors showed higher generation probabilities than non-shared clonotypes. Roughly 5% of naive CD4, approximately 3.7% of naive CD8, about 2.5% of memory CD4, and about 0.4% of memory CD8 clonotypes were shared across several donors. Pairwise subsampling indicated that sequencing depth was expected to affect the degree of clonotype sharing among donors. The small number of donors limited the genetic and exposure-history diversity represented. Estimated clonotype richness was generally larger for naive than for memory subsets. Even with the large sequencing depth, rarefaction of the sorted-subset datasets indicated that sequencing was incomplete.

Healthy HIV-negative adults with no recently reported acute infections or vaccinations were included as donors. Every donor was a Caucasian adult living in Nashville, Tennessee, USA. Magnetic negative selection was used to enrich CD4+ T cells, after which naive cells were positively selected on CD45RA and the negative fraction became the memory subset. Blood was obtained by leukapheresis, after which PBMCs were separated by Ficoll-Histopaque density gradient centrifugation and cryopreserved in liquid nitrogen vapor phase. Analytical flow cytometry was used to check the purity and quantity of every magnetically sorted T cell population. From each sorted fraction, genomic DNA was isolated and quantified by UV absorbance on a Nanodrop 2000c.

Here the chain combines TRBV7-2 and TRBJ1-5, with the D gene not clear enough to name. This TCR came from a man between 18 and 29 years old in good health. Some clones in this sample may be carry-over from other donors' samples. The sample comprised naive CD4+ T cells from PBMCs. The cell subset or site tag for this specimen amounts to: CD45RA+ positively selected. The DNA is as follows: TGTGCCAGCAGCTTAGATATCTATCAGCCCCAGCATTTT. Its protein product is CASSLDIYQPQHF.